Listed here is a single T cell receptor beta chain. Only in-frame clones appear in the TCRdb table, and some are missing; sequencing was by immunoSEQ multiplex PCR. The table lists roughly 80,000 clones, roughly 80% of them singletons. The record originates from a study of radiation and T cells in renal cell carcinoma. This CDR3 is 15 amino acids long. Germline lookup yields CDR1 SGHRS and CDR2 YFSETQ. Trimming removed 0 bases from V and 5 bases from J, with 14 bases in between. Time point here: blood 4 weeks post-SBRT, at nephrectomy. Treatment in this sample: 15 Gy SBRT to primary tumor, nephrectomy 4 weeks later.

The chain couples TRBV5-1 to TRBJ2-5; D may be TRBD1 or TRBD2 (6 bases each). The sequences come from blood, collected from a patient whose treatment included radiotherapy and nephrectomy. This sequence was found in a woman between 55 and 75 years old with renal cell carcinoma. The CDR3 loop reads CASSLEGGALETQYF. As DNA, the CDR3 is TGCGCCAGCAGCTTGGAGGGGGGCGCATTGGAGACCCAGTACTTC.